This T cell receptor (beta chain) came from a study of T cells in Graves' hyperthyroidism and ophthalmopathy. About the research overall: Staff took peripheral blood when the initial diagnosis was made, before any treatment began.

Diagnostic decisions used clinical symptoms, serum thyroxine and TRAb, thyroid ultrasound and orbital computed tomography. RNA transcripts served as the template for amplifying TCR beta CDR3 regions. TCR CDR3 underwent first-round RT-PCR with the HTBI primer set. One entry per CDR3 protein, called by TCRdb with MiXCR from the multiplex PCR reads. This sample has about 37,000 distinct CDR3 sequences, with about 50% found just once. This clonotype came up a few times. The CDR3 loop spans 14 amino acids. Germline CDR1 DFQATT, CDR2 SNEGSKA (reference sequence). Trimming removed 6 bases from V and 6 bases from J; junction bases left unmatched: 8.

The chain has TRBV20-1 and TRBJ2-1; 10 bases match TRBD2. This sequence originates from a man aged 40-49 years with Graves' ophthalmopathy. The sample taken for sequencing was blood. Here the CDR3 reads CSAPSSGSGNEQFF. In nucleotides, the CDR3 is TGCAGTGCACCATCTAGCGGGAGTGGCAATGAGCAGTTCTTC.